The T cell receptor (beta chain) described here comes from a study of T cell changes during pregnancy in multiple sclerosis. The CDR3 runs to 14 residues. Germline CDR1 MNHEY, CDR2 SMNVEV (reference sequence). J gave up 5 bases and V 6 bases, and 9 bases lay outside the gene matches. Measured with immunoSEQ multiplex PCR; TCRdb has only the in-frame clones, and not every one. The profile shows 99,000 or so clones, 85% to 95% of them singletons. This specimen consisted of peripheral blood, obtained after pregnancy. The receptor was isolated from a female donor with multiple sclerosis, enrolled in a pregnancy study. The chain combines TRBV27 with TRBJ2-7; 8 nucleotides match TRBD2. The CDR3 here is CASRFAGGDNEQYF. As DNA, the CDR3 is TGTGCCAGCAGGTTTGCCGGGGGGGATAACGAGCAGTACTTC.